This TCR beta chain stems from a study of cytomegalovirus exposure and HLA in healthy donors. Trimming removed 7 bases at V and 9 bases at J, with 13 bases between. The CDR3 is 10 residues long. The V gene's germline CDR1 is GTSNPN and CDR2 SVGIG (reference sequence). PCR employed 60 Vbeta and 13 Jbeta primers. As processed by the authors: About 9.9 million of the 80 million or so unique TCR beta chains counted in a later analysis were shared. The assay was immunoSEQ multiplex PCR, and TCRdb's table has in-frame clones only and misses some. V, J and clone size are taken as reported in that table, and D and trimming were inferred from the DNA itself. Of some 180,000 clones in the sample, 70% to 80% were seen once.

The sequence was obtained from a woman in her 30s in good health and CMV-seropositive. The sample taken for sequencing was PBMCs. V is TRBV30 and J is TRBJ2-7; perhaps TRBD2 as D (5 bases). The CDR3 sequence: CAFGLGMQYF. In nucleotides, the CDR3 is TGTGCCTTTGGACTGGGAATGCAGTACTTC.